The 26 T cell receptor beta chains listed next were all sequenced from one sample in a study of blood T cell repertoires in COVID-19 (TCRdb year 2020). To prepare the library, the immunoSEQ multiplex PCR assay was applied. The table was pulled from immuneACCESS by TCRdb, which kept in-frame rearrangements only. Such tables lose some clones; where checked, under half of the loss comes from unresolved V genes, and the rest has no known cause. The sample table holds hundreds of thousands of clones, of which roughly nine tenths were seen once. Nearly 2% of the sample comes from the top ten. Sequencing input: PBMCs or T cells enriched from blood (not recorded which). The origin of the receptors is a woman between 18 and 30 years old with acute COVID-19.

The rearrangement joins TRBV9 to TRBJ1-1; 7 nucleotides line up with TRBD1. Germline V gene lookup returns CDR1 SGDLS and CDR2 YYNGEE. The CDR3 totals 16 residues. After removal of 0 bases from V and 4 bases from J, the junction contained 9 bases not matched to a gene. The CDR3: CASSVGAGGRGTEAFF. The CDR3 DNA reads as TGTGCCAGCAGCGTAGGGGCAGGGGGGAGAGGCACTGAAGCTTTCTTT.

The rearrangement uses TRBV28 and TRBJ1-2, with D possibly matching TRBD1 (6 bases). This CDR3 has 13 residues. V lost 6 bases and J 6 bases, leaving 14 bases between the germline ends. In germline, CDR1 is MDHEN, CDR2 SYDVKM. The CDR3 nucleotides read TGTGCCAGCAGCAACGGACAGAGAGATGGCTACACCTTC. It specifies CASSNGQRDGYTF.

The chain joins TRBV19 to TRBJ2-3, with TRBD1 identical over 9 bases. The CDR3 extends over 16 amino acids. The trim removed 4 bases at V and 4 bases at J, leaving 9 bases unmatched. The V gene's germline CDR1 is LNHDA and CDR2 SQIVND (reference sequence). This CDR3 is CASSKIRDRVADTQYF. The DNA for the CDR3 is TGTGCCAGTAGTAAAATACGGGACAGGGTGGCAGATACGCAGTATTTT.

This clone was counted once. CDR3 sequence (DNA): TGTGCCAGCACGGACAGGTCGAACACCGGGGAGCTGTTTTTT. Amino acids: CASTDRSNTGELFF. V usage is TRBV9 and J usage is TRBJ2-2; 7 bases agree with TRBD1. The trim removed 6 bases at V and 0 bases at J, leaving 2 bases unmatched. The CDR3 loop spans 14 amino acids. Germline V gene lookup returns CDR1 SGDLS and CDR2 YYNGEE.

A word on this clone: One end of the junction does not line up with germline, which may come from a read error. The chain employs TRBV3-1 (or the pseudogene TRBV3-2) and TRBJ1-5, with D unclear. The CDR3 loop spans 15 amino acids. Germline loops: CDR1 LGHDT, CDR2 YNNKEL (reference sequence). The CDR3 sequence: CASSQVAGGHQPQHF. CDR3 nucleotide sequence: TGTGCCAGCAGTCAAGTAGCGGGCGGTCATCAGCCCCAGCATTTT.

V gene TRBV28 combines with J gene TRBJ1-5; D gene uncertain. Trimming removed 3 bases from V and 5 bases from J, with 8 bases in between. The CDR3 consists of 13 residues. The V gene's germline CDR1 is MDHEN and CDR2 SYDVKM. CDR3 protein: CASSFLSHQPQHF. The CDR3 nucleotides are TGTGCCAGCAGTTTCCTATCCCATCAGCCCCAGCATTTT. The variable domain in full, completed from reference TRBV28 and TRBJ1-5, reads DVKVTQSSRYLVKRTGEKVFLECVQDMDHENMFWYRQDPGLGLRLIYFSYDVKMKEKGDIPEGYSVSREKKERFSLILESASTNQTSMYLCASSFLSHQPQHFGDGTRLSIL.

The genes are TRBV9 and TRBJ2-7; 9 bases line up with TRBD1. With 4 bases clipped from V and 3 bases from J, the junction kept 5 bases outside the gene matches. The CDR3 sequence is 14 residues long. Per germline, CDR1 SGDLS and CDR2 YYNGEE. This CDR3 is CASSTQGADYEQYF. CDR3 in DNA: TGTGCCAGCAGCACACAGGGGGCGGACTACGAGCAGTACTTC.

The CDR3 nucleotides read TGTGCCAGCTCCCTTACCGGGACTAGTTCTTACGAGCAGTACTTC. Its translation: CASSLTGTSSYEQYF. This chain links TRBV2 with TRBJ2-7; 8 bases line up with TRBD2. This CDR3 is 15 amino acids long. V shed 8 bases and J 4 bases; nucleotides not matched to a gene: 13. CDR1 and CDR2 (germline): SNHLY, FYNNEI.

The gene calls are TRBV6-1 and TRBJ2-7, with 8 bases aligning to TRBD1. There are 15 residues in the CDR3. CDR1 and CDR2 (germline): MNHNS, SASEGT. The trim removed 4 bases at V and 3 bases at J, leaving 8 bases unmatched. For the CDR3, the DNA is TGTGCCAGCAGTGGAGCCCACAGGGGGAACTACGAGCAGTACTTC. Translation gives CASSGAHRGNYEQYF.

For the CDR3, the DNA is TGCGCCAGCAGTGAGACATACGGCGGGAGGGCCGAGGGTGAGCAGTTCTTC. Residues: CASSETYGGRAEGEQFF. The chain carries TRBV10-1 and TRBJ2-1; TRBD2 aligns across 9 bases. V was clipped by 2 bases and J by 9 bases; unmatched bases: 14. This CDR3 region has 17 residues. Germline V gives CDR1 WNHNN, CDR2 SYGVQD (reference sequence).

The V gene is TRBV9, the J gene TRBJ2-7, with D possibly TRBD2 on 6 matching bases. The CDR3 runs to 16 residues. The germline V gene encodes CDR1 SGDLS and CDR2 YYNGEE. Trimming took off 0 bases at V and 0 bases at J, with 13 bases between the two ends. The CDR3 is CASSVGRSGTSYEQYF. The CDR3 DNA sequence: TGTGCCAGCAGCGTAGGACGTAGCGGTACCTCCTACGAGCAGTACTTC.

The chain uses TRBV5-5 and TRBJ1-5; no reliable D call. The CDR3 is 15 amino acids. Germline V gene sequence: CDR1 SGHKS, CDR2 YYEKEE (reference sequence). V was cut by 4 bases and J by 0 bases, with 11 bases left in between. CDR3 amino acids: CASSRELYSNQPQHF. For the CDR3, the DNA is TGTGCCAGCAGCCGGGAATTATATAGCAATCAGCCCCAGCATTTT. Filled out from reference TRBV5-5 and TRBJ1-5, the complete variable domain reads DAGVTQSPTHLIKTRGQQVTLRCSPISGHKSVSWYQQVLGQGPQFIFQYYEKEERGRGNFPDRFSARQFPNYSSELNVNALLLGDSALYLCASSRELYSNQPQHFGDGTRLSIL.

This sequence joins TRBV27 and TRBJ1-1, with D maybe TRBD1 (6 bases). The CDR3 consists of 15 residues. Germline V gene data show CDR1 as MNHEY and CDR2 as SMNVEV (reference sequence). V dropped 5 bases and J dropped 7 bases, with 20 bases sitting between them. Here the CDR3 reads CASSNTLQGKSEAFF. In nucleotides, the CDR3 is TGTGCCAGCAGTAACACGTTACAGGGCAAGAGTGAAGCTTTCTTT.

The chain uses TRBV7-2 and TRBJ2-1, with D perhaps matching TRBD1 (5 bases). Trimming cost V 8 bases and J 0 bases, with 8 bases left between them. This CDR3 is 13 amino acids long. CDR1 is SGHTA, CDR2 FQGNSA, per germline. CDR3: CASGASSYNEQFF. The CDR3 DNA reads TGTGCCAGCGGGGCGTCCTCCTACAATGAGCAGTTCTTC.

This rearrangement joins TRBV6-4 to TRBJ2-1, with 9 bases lining up with TRBD2. In germline, CDR1 is MRHNA, CDR2 SNTAGT. J gave up 3 bases and V 4 bases, and 4 bases lay outside the gene matches. This CDR3 is 15 amino acids long. The CDR3 DNA follows: TGTGCCAGCAGTGTAATAGCGGGGGACTACAATGAGCAGTTCTTC. Translation: CASSVIAGDYNEQFF.

This clone occurred a few times. V is TRBV28 and J is TRBJ1-1, with D possibly TRBD1 on 5 matching bases. This CDR3 has 17 amino acids. The germline V and J ends were trimmed by 10 bases and 0 bases, with 24 bases remaining between them. Germline CDR1 is MDHEN and CDR2 is SYDVKM. The CDR3 nucleotides are TGTGCCATCCTAGAGTACAGGCCCCTAAGAATGAACACTGAAGCTTTCTTT. Translating gives CAILEYRPLRMNTEAFF.

This sequence joins TRBV7-9 and TRBJ1-1; D not certain. Germline CDR1 reads SEHNR; CDR2 reads FQNEAQ (reference sequence). The V gene lost 6 bases and the J gene lost 4 bases, with 12 bases spanning the gap. This CDR3 comprises 13 residues. CDR3 sequence reads: CASSFGVSTEAFF. For the CDR3, the DNA is TGTGCCAGCAGTTTCGGGGTTAGCACTGAAGCTTTCTTT.

The V call is TRBV6-2 or TRBV6-3, the J call TRBJ2-2; possibly TRBD1 for D (5 bases). Trimming took off 4 bases at V and 8 bases at J, with 8 bases between the two ends. The CDR3 spans 12 residues. Germline-derived CDR1 and CDR2 are MNHEY and SVGEGT. Written as DNA, the CDR3 is TGTGCCAGCAGTTGGACATGGGGGGAGCTGTTTTTT. Protein product: CASSWTWGELFF.

The chain is built from TRBV6-4 and TRBJ1-1, with 7 bases identical to TRBD1. The CDR3 loop spans 15 amino acids. V shed 4 bases and J 0 bases; nucleotides not matched to a gene: 5. Germline values: CDR1 MRHNA, CDR2 SNTAGT. CDR3 nucleotides: TGTGCCAGCAGTGCCTTGGGACAGTTGAACACTGAAGCTTTCTTT. It encodes CASSALGQLNTEAFF.

The chain joins TRBV18 to TRBJ2-7; 8 bases agree with TRBD2. V shed 3 bases, J shed 3 bases, and the junction held 13 bases outside the gene matches. CDR3 length: 17 residues. Germline V gene sequence: CDR1 KGHSH, CDR2 LQKENI. The CDR3 is CASSPSGLAGNHYEQYF. As DNA, the CDR3 is TGTGCCAGCTCACCCTCGGGTCTAGCGGGCAACCACTACGAGCAGTACTTC.

The CDR3 sequence is CASSLGRGRAGNTIYF. As DNA, the CDR3 is TGTGCCAGCAGCTTAGGGAGGGGACGGGCTGGAAACACCATATATTTT. This chain joins TRBV7-2 and TRBJ1-3; tentatively, D is TRBD1 (5 bases). This CDR3 is 16 amino acids long. The V gene lost 1 base and the J gene lost 2 bases, with 12 bases spanning the gap. The germline CDR1 and CDR2 sequences are SGHTA and FQGNSA.

The chain combines TRBV7-2 with TRBJ2-5; 7 bases map to TRBD1. This CDR3 contains 15 residues. Germline CDR1 SGHTA, CDR2 FQGNSA. V dropped 5 bases and J dropped 1; count of bases not matched to a gene: 7. CDR3 DNA sequence: TGTGCCAGCAGCGCCTTGACAGGGTTCCAAGAGACCCAGTACTTC. This translates into CASSALTGFQETQYF.

This clone was seen just once. The genes are TRBV9 and TRBJ2-5; D gene ambiguous. The CDR3 consists of 14 residues. Looked up from germline, CDR1 is SGDLS and CDR2 is YYNGEE. V gave up 4 bases and J gave up 0 bases, with 10 bases separating them. CDR3 in amino acids: CASSTQLYQETQYF. The DNA for the CDR3 is TGTGCCAGCAGCACCCAACTATACCAAGAGACCCAGTACTTC.

The chain employs TRBV5-1 and TRBJ1-2; maybe TRBD1 (5 bases). Trimming removed 0 bases from V and 5 bases from J, with 8 bases in between. CDR3 length: 13 residues. The germline V gene has CDR1 SGHRS and CDR2 YFSETQ. CDR3 DNA: TGCGCCAGCAGCTTGGAGGACACTTATGGCTACACCTTC. This gives the protein CASSLEDTYGYTF.

This chain connects TRBV6-1 to TRBJ1-5; 7 bases fit TRBD1. Germline V gene data show CDR1 as MNHNS and CDR2 as SASEGT. CDR3 size: 16 residues. Trimming cost V 2 bases and J 4 bases; bases outside gene matches: 8. In DNA form, the CDR3 reads TGTGCCAGCAGTGAATTCCCGGACAGGCGGAATCAGCCCCAGCATTTT. This sequence encodes CASSEFPDRRNQPQHF.

This sequence joins TRBV28 and TRBJ1-3; D is undetermined. Trimming removed 6 bases from V and 0 bases from J, with 12 bases in between. In germline, CDR1 is MDHEN, CDR2 SYDVKM. This CDR3 has 15 residues. CDR3 coding DNA: TGTGCCAGCAGCCTACCCTACAGCTCTGGAAACACCATATATTTT. Residues: CASSLPYSSGNTIYF.